This record covers a single T cell receptor beta chain. These data originate in a study of blood T cell repertoires in COVID-19. For the study at large: PBMCs, B-cell-depleted T cells, or T cells provided the cDNA or gDNA that made up the material.

CDR3 size: 12 residues. The V segment lost 6 bases and the J segment 5 bases; nucleotides outside the gene matches: 3. CDR1 SNHLY and CDR2 FYNNEI come from the germline V gene. Authors' methods: The authors estimated nucleated cell counts from reference gene primer amplification. The assay was immunoSEQ multiplex PCR, and TCRdb's table has in-frame clones only and misses some. V, J and clone size are those of that table, while D and trimming were read from the DNA. The data contain about 110,000 clones, roughly two thirds of them singletons. J is TRBJ2-5 and V is TRBV2; 7 nucleotides align to TRBD1. Input material: peripheral blood. The receptor was derived from a human donor with acute or convalescent COVID-19. The donor label of this sample is uncertain. CDR3 bases: TGTGCCAGCAGAGACAGGGCGGAGACCCAGTACTTC. Translation: CASRDRAETQYF.